This T cell receptor (beta chain) was observed in a study of glioma-infiltrating T cells after dendritic cell vaccination. V was pared by 5 bases and J by 2 bases, with 8 bases of the junction left unmatched. CDR1 is LNHDA and CDR2 is SQIVND in the germline V gene (reference sequence). The CDR3 contains 15 residues. Study-wide findings and caveats: Higher TCR clonality did not directly relate to longer survival.

Comment on this clone: The target antigen is unknown. This CDR3 is also generated by other DNA sequences in the sample.

Clones were sequenced by immunoSEQ multiplex PCR, and TCRdb holds only the in-frame ones, with some missing. The repertoire holds 90,000 to 110,000 clones, with about 90% as singletons. Sample time point: after dendritic cell vaccination, including at tumor progression/relapse. All glioblastoma patients lacked an isocitrate dehydrogenase mutation. The genes are TRBV19 and TRBJ2-5; TRBD2 agrees at 7 bases. The TCR originated in a human donor with glioblastoma. The starting material was blood, obtained after dendritic cell vaccination. The CDR3 region has the DNA TGTGCCAGTAGTCCTCTGGCGGGGGAGCAAGAGACCCAGTACTTC. It yields the protein CASSPLAGEQETQYF.